Presented here are 5 T cell receptor beta chains from one specimen sequenced in a study of regulatory T cells in long-lasting Graves disease. Stated time point: newly diagnosed GD, antithyroid drugs for less than 3 months. The TCR library was made from RNA that had been extracted from PBMCs in TRIzol. Arm-PCR of CDR3 regions and iRepertoire HTBI primers were the basis on which TCR beta libraries were built. In TCRdb, the multiplex PCR reads were re-called with MiXCR into one record per CDR3 protein. The repertoire holds roughly 610,000 distinct CDR3 sequences, about 16% seen once, with about 20% in the top ten. These same records also appear under a second study, on T cells in Graves' hyperthyroidism and ophthalmopathy.

This sample comprised peripheral blood mononuclear cells (PBMCs), obtained at new diagnosis, from a patient treated with antithyroid drugs. The origin of the receptors is a woman in her thirties with Graves disease.

This clonotype was recorded many times. V usage is TRBV11-2 and J usage is TRBJ1-1; D is uncertain. Germline CDR1 is SGHAT and CDR2 is FQNNGV. Trimming left V 3 bases short and J 3 bases short, with 5 bases between. This CDR3 has 12 residues. As DNA, the CDR3 is TGTGCCAGCAGCTTTATAGACACTGAAGCTTTCTTT. It translates to CASSFIDTEAFF.

Details on this clonotype: A much larger clone differs by one base, so this may be a read error. The V gene is TRBV28, the J gene TRBJ1-4, with D unresolved. The CDR3 has 15 amino acids. Trimming stripped 2 bases from V and 5 bases from J, with 12 bases between. Per germline, CDR1 MDHEN and CDR2 SYDVKM. CDR3 in amino acids: CASSLTWLGNEKLFF. CDR3 DNA: TGTGCCAGCAGTTTAACGTGGTTGGGGAATGAAAAACTGTTTTTT.

This clonotype was seen only a few times. This rearrangement joins TRBV28 to TRBJ1-6; D is uncertain. Germline V CDR1 and CDR2: MDHEN, SYDVKM. Trimming pared 7 bases from V and 0 bases from J, leaving 7 bases between. The CDR3 covers 14 residues. CDR3 sequence: CASKSSSYNSPLHF. Written as DNA, the CDR3 is TGTGCCAGCAAAAGTAGCTCCTATAATTCACCCCTCCACTTT.

This clonotype was found a few times. The chain employs TRBV6-1 and TRBJ2-7; 9 bases fit TRBD2. Germline trimming cut 7 bases from V and 3 bases from J; bases unmatched to any gene: 7. The germline V gene encodes CDR1 MNHNS and CDR2 SASEGT. The CDR3 runs to 14 residues. In nucleotides, the CDR3 is TGTGCCAGCAAGCACTTAGCGGGAGACTACGAGCAGTACTTC. This translates into CASKHLAGDYEQYF.

This clonotype was detected many times. J is TRBJ2-3 and V is TRBV11-2, with D unclear. CDR3 length: 15 residues. Germline assignment: CDR1 SGHAT and CDR2 FQNNGV. The ends were cut back, 4 bases at V and 0 bases at J, with 11 bases in the middle. The CDR3 nucleotides read TGTGCCAGCAGCTCGACGGGTATAAGCACAGATACGCAGTATTTT. It specifies CASSSTGISTDTQYF.